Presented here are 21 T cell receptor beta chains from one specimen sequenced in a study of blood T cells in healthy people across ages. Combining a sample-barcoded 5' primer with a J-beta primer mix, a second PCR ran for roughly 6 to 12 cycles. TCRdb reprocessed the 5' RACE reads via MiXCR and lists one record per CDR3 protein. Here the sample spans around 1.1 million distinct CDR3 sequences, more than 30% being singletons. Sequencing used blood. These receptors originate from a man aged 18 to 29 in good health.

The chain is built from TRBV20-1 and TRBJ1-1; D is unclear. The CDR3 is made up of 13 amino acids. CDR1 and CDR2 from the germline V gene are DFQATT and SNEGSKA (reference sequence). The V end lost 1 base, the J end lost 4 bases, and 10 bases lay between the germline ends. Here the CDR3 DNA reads TGCAGTGCTAGAGTGGCAGGCGGCACTGAAGCTTTCTTT. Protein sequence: CSARVAGGTEAFF.

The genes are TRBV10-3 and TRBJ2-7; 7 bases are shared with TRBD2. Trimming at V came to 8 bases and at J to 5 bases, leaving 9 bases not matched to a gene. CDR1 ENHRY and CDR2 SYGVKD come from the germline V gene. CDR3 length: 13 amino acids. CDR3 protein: CAIGGEGLNEQYF. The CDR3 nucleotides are TGTGCCATCGGGGGGGAGGGTTTAAACGAGCAGTACTTC.

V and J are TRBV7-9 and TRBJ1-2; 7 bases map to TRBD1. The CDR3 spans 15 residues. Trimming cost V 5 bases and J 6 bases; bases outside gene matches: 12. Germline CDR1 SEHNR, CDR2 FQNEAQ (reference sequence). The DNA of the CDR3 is TGTGCCAGCAGCCAGTTACAGGGGAATAGCGATGGCTACACCTTC. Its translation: CASSQLQGNSDGYTF.

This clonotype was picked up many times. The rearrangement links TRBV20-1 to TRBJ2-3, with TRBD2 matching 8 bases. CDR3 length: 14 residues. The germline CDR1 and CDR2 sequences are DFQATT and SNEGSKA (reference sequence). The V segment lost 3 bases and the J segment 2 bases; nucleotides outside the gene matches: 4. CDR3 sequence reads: CSASPGGYTDTQYF. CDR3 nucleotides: TGCAGTGCTAGTCCGGGGGGGTACACAGATACGCAGTATTTT.

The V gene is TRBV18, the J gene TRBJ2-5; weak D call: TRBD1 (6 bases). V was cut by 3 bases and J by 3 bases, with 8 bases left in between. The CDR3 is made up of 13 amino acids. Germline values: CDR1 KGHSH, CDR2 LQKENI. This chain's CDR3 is CASSPRTEETQYF. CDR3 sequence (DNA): TGTGCCAGCTCACCGCGGACAGAAGAGACCCAGTACTTC.

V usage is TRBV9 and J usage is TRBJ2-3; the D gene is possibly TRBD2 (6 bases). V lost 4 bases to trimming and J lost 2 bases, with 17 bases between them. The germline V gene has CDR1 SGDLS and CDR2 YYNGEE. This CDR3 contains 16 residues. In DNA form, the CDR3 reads TGTGCCAGCAGCACACCCCTGGGGGGATCCACAGATACGCAGTATTTT. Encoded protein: CASSTPLGGSTDTQYF. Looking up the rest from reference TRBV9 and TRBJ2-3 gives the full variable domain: DSGVTQTPKHLITATGQRVTLRCSPRSGDLSVYWYQQSLDQGLQFLIQYYNGEERAKGNILERFSAQQFPDLHSELNLSSLELGDSALYFCASSTPLGGSTDTQYFGPGTRLTVL.

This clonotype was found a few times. CDR3 residues: CSPTVPYYNEQFF. In DNA, the CDR3 is TGCAGCCCGACAGTCCCCTACTACAATGAGCAGTTCTTC. The chain couples TRBV29-1 to TRBJ2-1; a possible D gene is TRBD1 (5 bases). The CDR3 has 13 amino acids. CDR1 is SQVTM and CDR2 is ANQGSEA in the germline V gene. V lost 8 bases and J lost 3, with 14 bases in between.

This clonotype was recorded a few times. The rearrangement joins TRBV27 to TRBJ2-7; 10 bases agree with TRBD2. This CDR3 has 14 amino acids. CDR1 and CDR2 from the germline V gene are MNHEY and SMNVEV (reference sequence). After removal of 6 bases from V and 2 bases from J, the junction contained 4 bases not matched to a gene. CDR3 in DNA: TGTGCCAGCAGCAAAGCGGGGGGGACCTACGAGCAGTACTTC. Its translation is CASSKAGGTYEQYF.

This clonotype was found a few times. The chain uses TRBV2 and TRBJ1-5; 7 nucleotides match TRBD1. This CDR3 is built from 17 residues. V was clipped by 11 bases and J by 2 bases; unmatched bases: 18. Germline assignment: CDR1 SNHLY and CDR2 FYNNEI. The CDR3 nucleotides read TGTGCCGTTCAGGGAAGGACAGGACAACCTGGCAATCAGCCCCAGCATTTT. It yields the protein CAVQGRTGQPGNQPQHF.

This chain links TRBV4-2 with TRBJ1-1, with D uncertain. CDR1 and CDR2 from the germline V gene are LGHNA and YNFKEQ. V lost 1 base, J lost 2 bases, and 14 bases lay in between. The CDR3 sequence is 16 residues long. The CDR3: CASSQVVWASNTEAFF. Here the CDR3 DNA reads TGTGCCAGCAGCCAAGTTGTATGGGCCTCTAACACTGAAGCTTTCTTT.

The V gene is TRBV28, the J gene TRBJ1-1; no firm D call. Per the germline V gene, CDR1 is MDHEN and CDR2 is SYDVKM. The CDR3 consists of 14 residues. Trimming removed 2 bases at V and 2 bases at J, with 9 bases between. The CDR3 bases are TGTGCCAGCAGTTTAGGGGAGGACAACACTGAAGCTTTCTTT. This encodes CASSLGEDNTEAFF.

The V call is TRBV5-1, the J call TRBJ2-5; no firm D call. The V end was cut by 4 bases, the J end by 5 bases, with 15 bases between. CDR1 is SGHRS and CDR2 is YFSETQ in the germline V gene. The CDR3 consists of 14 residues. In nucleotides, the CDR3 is TGCGCCAGCAGCGTTGGACCCCTCGAGGAGACCCAGTACTTC. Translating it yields CASSVGPLEETQYF. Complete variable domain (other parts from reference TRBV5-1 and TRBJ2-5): KAGVTQTPRYLIKTRGQQVTLSCSPISGHRSVSWYQQTPGQGLQFLFEYFSETQRNKGNFPGRFSGRQFSNSRSEMNVSTLELGDSALYLCASSVGPLEETQYFGPGTRLLVL.

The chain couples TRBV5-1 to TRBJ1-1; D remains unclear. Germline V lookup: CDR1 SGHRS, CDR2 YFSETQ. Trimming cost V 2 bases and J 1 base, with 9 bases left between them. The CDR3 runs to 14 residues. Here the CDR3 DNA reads TGCGCCAGCAGCTTAATGGCCTCGAACACTGAAGCTTTCTTT. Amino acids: CASSLMASNTEAFF.

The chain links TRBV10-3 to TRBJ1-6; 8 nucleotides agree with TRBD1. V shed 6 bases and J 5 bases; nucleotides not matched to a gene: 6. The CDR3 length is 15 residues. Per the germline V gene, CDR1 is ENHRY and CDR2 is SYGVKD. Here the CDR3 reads CAISLDRANNSPLHF. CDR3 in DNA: TGTGCCATCAGCCTGGACAGGGCTAATAATTCACCCCTCCACTTT.

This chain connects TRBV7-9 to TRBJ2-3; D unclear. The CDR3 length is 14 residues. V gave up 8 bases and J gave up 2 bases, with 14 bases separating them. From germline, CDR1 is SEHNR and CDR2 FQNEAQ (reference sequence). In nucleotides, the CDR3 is TGTGCCAGCTTGTTGGCAGGCCTCACAGATACGCAGTATTTT. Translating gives CASLLAGLTDTQYF. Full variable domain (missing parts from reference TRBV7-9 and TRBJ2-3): DTGVSQNPRHKITKRGQNVTFRCDPISEHNRLYWYRQTLGQGPEFLTYFQNEAQLEKSRLLSDRFSAERPKGSFSTLEIQRTEQGDSAMYLCASLLAGLTDTQYFGPGTRLTVL.

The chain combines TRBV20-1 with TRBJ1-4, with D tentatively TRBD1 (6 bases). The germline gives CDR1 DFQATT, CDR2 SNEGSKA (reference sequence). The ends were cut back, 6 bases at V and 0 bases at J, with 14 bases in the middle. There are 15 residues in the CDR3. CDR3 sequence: CSAETGRATNEKLFF. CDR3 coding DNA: TGCAGTGCCGAAACAGGGAGAGCAACTAATGAAAAACTGTTTTTT.

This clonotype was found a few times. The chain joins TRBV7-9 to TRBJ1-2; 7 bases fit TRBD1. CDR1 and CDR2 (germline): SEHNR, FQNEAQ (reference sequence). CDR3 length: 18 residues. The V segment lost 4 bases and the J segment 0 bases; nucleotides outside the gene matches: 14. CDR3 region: CASSYPTGQRLTNYGYTF. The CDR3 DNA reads TGTGCCAGCAGCTACCCTACGGGACAGAGGCTAACTAACTATGGCTACACCTTC.

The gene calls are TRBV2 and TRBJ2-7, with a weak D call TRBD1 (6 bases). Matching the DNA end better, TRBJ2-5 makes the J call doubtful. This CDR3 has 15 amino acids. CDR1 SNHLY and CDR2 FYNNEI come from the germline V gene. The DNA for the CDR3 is TGTGCCAGCACCCCTAATGGGGGCCTCGGGGAGACCCAGTACTTC. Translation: CASTPNGGLGETQYF.

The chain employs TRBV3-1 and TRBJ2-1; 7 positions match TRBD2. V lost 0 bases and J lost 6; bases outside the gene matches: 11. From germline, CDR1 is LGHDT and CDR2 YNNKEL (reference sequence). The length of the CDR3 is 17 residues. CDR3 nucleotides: TGTGCCAGCAGCCAAGATCGCGGACTAGTAGGAGGCAATGAGCAGTTCTTC. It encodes CASSQDRGLVGGNEQFF.

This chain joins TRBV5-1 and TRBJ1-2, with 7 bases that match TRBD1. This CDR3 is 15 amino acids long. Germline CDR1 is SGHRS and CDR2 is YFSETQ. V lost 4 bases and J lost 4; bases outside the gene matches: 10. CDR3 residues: CASSLNKQGSYGYTF. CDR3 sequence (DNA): TGCGCCAGCAGCCTAAATAAACAGGGGTCCTATGGCTACACCTTC. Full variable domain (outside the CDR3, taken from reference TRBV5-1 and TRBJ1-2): KAGVTQTPRYLIKTRGQQVTLSCSPISGHRSVSWYQQTPGQGLQFLFEYFSETQRNKGNFPGRFSGRQFSNSRSEMNVSTLELGDSALYLCASSLNKQGSYGYTFGSGTRLTVV.

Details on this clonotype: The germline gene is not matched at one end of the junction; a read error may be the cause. The CDR3 loop is CASSLGTVYYDYTF. CDR3 nucleotides: TGTGCCAGCAGTTTAGGGACAGTGTACTATGACTACACCTTC. The chain links TRBV12-3 or TRBV12-4 to TRBJ1-2; D perhaps matches TRBD1 (6 bases). This CDR3 is built from 14 residues.